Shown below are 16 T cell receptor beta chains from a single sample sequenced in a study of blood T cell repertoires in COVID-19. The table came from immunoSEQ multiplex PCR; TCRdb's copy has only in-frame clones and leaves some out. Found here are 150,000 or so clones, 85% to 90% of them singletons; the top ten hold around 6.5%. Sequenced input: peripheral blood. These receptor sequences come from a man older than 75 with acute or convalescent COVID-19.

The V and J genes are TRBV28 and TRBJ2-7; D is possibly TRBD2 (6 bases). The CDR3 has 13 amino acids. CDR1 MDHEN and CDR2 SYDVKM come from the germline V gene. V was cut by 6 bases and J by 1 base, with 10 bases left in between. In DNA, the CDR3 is TGTGCCAGCAGCAAGGGACTTTCCTACGAGCAGTACTTC. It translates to CASSKGLSYEQYF. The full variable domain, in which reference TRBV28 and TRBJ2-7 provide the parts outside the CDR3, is DVKVTQSSRYLVKRTGEKVFLECVQDMDHENMFWYRQDPGLGLRLIYFSYDVKMKEKGDIPEGYSVSREKKERFSLILESASTNQTSMYLCASSKGLSYEQYFGPGTRLTVT.

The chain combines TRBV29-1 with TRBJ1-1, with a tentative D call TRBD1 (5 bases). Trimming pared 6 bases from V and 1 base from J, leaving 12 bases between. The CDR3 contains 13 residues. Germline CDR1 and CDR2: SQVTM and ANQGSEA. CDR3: CSVDRGENTEAFF. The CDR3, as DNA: TGCAGCGTGGACCGGGGGGAGAACACTGAAGCTTTCTTT.

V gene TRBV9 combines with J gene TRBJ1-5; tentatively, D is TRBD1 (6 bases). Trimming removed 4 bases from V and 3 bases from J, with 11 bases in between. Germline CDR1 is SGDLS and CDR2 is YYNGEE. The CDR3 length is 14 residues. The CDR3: CASSPRDNNQPQHF. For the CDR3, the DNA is TGTGCCAGCAGCCCCAGGGACAACAATCAGCCCCAGCATTTT.

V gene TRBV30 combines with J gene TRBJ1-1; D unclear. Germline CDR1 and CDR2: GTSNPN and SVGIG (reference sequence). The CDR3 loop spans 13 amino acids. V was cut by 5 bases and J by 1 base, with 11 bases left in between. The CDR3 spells CAWSTTQNTEAFF. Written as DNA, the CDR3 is TGTGCCTGGTCGACTACACAGAACACTGAAGCTTTCTTT. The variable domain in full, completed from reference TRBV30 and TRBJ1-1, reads SQTIHQWPATLVQPVGSPLSLECTVEGTSNPNLYWYRQAAGRGLQLLFYSVGIGQISSEVPQNLSASRPQDRQFILSSKKLLLSDSGFYLCAWSTTQNTEAFFGQGTRLTVV.

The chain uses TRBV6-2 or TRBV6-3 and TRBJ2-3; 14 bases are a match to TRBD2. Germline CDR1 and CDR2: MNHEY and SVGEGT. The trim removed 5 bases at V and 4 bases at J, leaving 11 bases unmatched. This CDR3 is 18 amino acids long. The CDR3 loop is CASSLQRTSGGPPDTQYF. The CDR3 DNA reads TGTGCCAGCAGTCTCCAACGGACTAGCGGGGGGCCGCCAGATACGCAGTATTTT.

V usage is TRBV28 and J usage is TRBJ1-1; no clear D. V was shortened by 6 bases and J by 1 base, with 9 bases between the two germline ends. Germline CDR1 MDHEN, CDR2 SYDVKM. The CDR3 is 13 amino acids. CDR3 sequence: CASRQARNTEAFF. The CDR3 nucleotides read TGTGCCAGCAGACAAGCGAGGAACACTGAAGCTTTCTTT.

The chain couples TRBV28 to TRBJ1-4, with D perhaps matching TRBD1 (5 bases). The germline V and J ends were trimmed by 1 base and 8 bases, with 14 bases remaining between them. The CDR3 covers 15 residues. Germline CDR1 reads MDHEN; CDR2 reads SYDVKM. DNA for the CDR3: TGTGCCAGCAGTTTATTTTCGTCGGGGGAAGAAAAACTGTTTTTT. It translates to CASSLFSSGEEKLFF. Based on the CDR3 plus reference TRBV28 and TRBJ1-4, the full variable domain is DVKVTQSSRYLVKRTGEKVFLECVQDMDHENMFWYRQDPGLGLRLIYFSYDVKMKEKGDIPEGYSVSREKKERFSLILESASTNQTSMYLCASSLFSSGEEKLFFGSGTQLSVL.

This CDR3 reads CASSVGDRPMNTEAFF. DNA for the CDR3: TGTGCCAGCAGCGTAGGTGACAGGCCCATGAACACTGAAGCTTTCTTT. The chain uses TRBV9 and TRBJ1-1, with D possibly matching TRBD1 (6 bases). The CDR3 has 16 residues. The V end was cut by 0 bases, the J end by 0 bases, with 12 bases between. Germline lookup yields CDR1 SGDLS and CDR2 YYNGEE.

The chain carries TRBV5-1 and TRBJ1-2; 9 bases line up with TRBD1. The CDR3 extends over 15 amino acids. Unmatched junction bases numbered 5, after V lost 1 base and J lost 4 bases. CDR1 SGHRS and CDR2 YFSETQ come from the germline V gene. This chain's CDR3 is CASSLNTGGFYGYTF. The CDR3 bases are TGCGCCAGCAGCTTGAATACAGGGGGCTTCTATGGCTACACCTTC.

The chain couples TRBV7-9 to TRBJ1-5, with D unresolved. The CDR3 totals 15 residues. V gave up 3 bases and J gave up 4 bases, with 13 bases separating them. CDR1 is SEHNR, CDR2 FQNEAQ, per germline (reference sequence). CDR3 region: CASSFTEGPNQPQHF. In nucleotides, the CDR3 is TGTGCCAGCAGCTTTACGGAGGGCCCTAATCAGCCCCAGCATTTT.

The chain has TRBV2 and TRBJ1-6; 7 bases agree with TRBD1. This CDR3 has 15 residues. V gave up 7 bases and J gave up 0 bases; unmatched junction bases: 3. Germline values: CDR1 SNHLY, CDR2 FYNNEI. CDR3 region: CASNTGVSYNSPLHF. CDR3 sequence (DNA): TGTGCCAGCAACACAGGGGTCTCCTATAATTCACCCCTCCACTTT.

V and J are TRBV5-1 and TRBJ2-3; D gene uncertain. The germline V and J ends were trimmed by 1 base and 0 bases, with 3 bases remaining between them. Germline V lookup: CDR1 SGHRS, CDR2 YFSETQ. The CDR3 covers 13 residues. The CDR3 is CASSLTSTDTQYF. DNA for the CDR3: TGCGCCAGCAGCTTGACTAGCACAGATACGCAGTATTTT.

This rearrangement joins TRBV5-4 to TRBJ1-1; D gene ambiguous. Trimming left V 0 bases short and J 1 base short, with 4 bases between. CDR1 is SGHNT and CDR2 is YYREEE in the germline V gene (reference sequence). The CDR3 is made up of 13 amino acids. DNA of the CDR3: TGTGCCAGCAGCTTGGCAGAGAACACTGAAGCTTTCTTT. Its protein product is CASSLAENTEAFF.

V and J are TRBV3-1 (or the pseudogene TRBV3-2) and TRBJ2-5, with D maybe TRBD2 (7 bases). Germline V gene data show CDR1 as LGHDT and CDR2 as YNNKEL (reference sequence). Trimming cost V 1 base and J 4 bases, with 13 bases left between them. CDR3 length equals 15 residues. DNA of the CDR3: TGTGCCAGCAGCCAAGGGAGGGGGGGCGGAGAGACCCAGTACTTC. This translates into CASSQGRGGGETQYF.

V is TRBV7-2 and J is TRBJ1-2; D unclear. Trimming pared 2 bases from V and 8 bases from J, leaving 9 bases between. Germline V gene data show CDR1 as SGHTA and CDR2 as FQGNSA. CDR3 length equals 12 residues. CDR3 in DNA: TGTGCCAGCAGCTTAATTCCTAACGGCTACACCTTC. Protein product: CASSLIPNGYTF.

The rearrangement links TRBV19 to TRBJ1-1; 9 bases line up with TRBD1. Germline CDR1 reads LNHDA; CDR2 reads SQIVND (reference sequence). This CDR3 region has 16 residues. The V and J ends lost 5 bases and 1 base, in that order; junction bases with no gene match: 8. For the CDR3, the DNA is TGTGCCAGTAGTGTTTACAGGGGGCAATCGAACACTGAAGCTTTCTTT. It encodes CASSVYRGQSNTEAFF.